This TCR beta chain was sequenced during a study of beta chain features in type 1 diabetes. Overall study: Analysis included 100 million to 110 million sorted cells drawn from all samples.

In germline, CDR1 is SGHVS, CDR2 FQNEAQ. This CDR3 is 15 amino acids long. V was clipped by 4 bases and J by 1 base; unmatched bases: 2. As regards this clone: What it binds is unknown.

The entirety of the isolated RNA underwent reverse transcription, so expressed TCRB transcripts were sequenced. Assay used: immunoSEQ multiplex PCR; TCRdb lists only in-frame clones, some missing. The sample contains tens of thousands of clones, around 56% of which appear only once. Overall study results and limits: Patients and controls would share equally any PCR tilt toward shorter templates. Among all four CD4+ subsets, Type 1 diabetes patients had TCRB CDR3s that were moderately but significantly shorter.

The receptor comes from a woman aged 40 to 50 with type 1 diabetes. Sequencing used Tregs from blood. The rearrangement joins TRBV7-8 to TRBJ2-2; 8 bases agree with TRBD1. As DNA, the CDR3 is TGTGCCAGCAGCTCGGGACAGGTGAACACCGGGGAGCTGTTTTTT. This encodes CASSSGQVNTGELFF.